The clone carrying this T cell receptor (beta chain) was seen only a few times. The data are from a study of blood T cell repertoires in COVID-19. For the study at large: Italy, Spain and the United States were the sources of the convalescent and acute COVID-19 samples. Sample material is recorded as cDNA or gDNA derived from T cells, B-cell-depleted T cells, or PBMCs.

Authors' methods: From reference gene primer amplification, estimates of nucleated cell counts were derived. Assay: immunoSEQ multiplex PCR; the TCRdb copy retains only in-frame clones and omits some. That table is the source of V, J and clone size, and D and trimming were worked out from the DNA. The sample holds roughly 73,000 clones; roughly 89% are singletons and the top ten take roughly 8.8%. This CDR3 has 14 amino acids. Trimming pared 3 bases from V and 7 bases from J, leaving 10 bases between. Germline CDR1 and CDR2: SNHLY and FYNNEI. This clonotype was obtained from a man older than 75 with acute or convalescent COVID-19. The rearrangement joins TRBV2 to TRBJ1-6, with D possibly being TRBD1 (6 bases). Sequenced input: peripheral blood. CDR3 loop: CASSEGAQNSPLHF. Written as DNA, the CDR3 is TGTGCCAGCAGTGAGGGGGCCCAGAATTCACCCCTCCACTTT.